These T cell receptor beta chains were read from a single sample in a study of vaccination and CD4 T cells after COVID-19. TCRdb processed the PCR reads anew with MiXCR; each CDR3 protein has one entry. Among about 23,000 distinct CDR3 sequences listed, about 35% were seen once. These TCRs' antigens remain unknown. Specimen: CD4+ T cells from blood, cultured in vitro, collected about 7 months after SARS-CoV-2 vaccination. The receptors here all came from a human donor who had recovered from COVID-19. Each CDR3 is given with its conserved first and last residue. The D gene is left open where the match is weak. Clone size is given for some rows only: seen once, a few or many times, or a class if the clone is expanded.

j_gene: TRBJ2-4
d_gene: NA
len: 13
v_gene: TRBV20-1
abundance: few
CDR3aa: CSATSGAKNIQYF
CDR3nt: TGCAGTGCGACGAGCGGGGCCAAAAACATTCAGTACTTC

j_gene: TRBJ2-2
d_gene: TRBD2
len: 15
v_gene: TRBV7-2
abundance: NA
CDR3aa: CASKGTSGRGGELFF
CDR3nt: TGTGCCAGCAAGGGGACTAGCGGGAGGGGCGGGGAGCTGTTTTTT

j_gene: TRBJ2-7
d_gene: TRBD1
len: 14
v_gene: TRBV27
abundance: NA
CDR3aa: CASSHRTGRDEQYF
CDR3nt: TGTGCCAGCAGCCACCGGACAGGGCGGGACGAGCAGTACTTC

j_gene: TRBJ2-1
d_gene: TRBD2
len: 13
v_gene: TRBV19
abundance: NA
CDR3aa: CASSKGLVGEQFF
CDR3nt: TGTGCCAGTAGTAAGGGACTAGTCGGTGAGCAGTTCTTC

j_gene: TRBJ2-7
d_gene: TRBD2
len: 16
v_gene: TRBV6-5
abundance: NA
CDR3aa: CASSYPTGGGTYEQYF
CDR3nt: TGTGCCAGCAGTTACCCGACCGGGGGGGGGACTTACGAGCAGTACTTC

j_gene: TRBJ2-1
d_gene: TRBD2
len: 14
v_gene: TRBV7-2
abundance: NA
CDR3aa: CASSPGTSLNEQFF
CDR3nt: TGTGCCAGCAGCCCCGGGACTAGCCTCAATGAGCAGTTCTTC

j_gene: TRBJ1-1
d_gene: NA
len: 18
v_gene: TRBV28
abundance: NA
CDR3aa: CATSRLSLQGSMNTEAFF
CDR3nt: TGTGCCACCTCAAGGCTTTCCCTCCAGGGGAGCATGAACACTGAAGCTTTCTTT

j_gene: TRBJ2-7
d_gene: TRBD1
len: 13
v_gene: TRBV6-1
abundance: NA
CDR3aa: CASTRTGVNEQYF
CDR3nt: TGTGCCAGCACGCGGACAGGGGTTAACGAGCAGTACTTC

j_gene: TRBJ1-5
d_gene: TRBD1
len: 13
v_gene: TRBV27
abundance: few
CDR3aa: CASSLDRDQPQHF
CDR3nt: TGTGCCAGCAGTCTTGACAGGGATCAGCCCCAGCATTTT

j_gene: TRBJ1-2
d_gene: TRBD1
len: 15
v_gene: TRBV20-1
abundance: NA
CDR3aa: CSARSGQVNNYGYTF
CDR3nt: TGCAGTGCTAGATCGGGACAGGTCAATAACTATGGCTACACCTTC

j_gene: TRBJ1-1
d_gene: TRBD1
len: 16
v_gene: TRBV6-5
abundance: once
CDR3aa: CASSSGTGVPTAGAFF
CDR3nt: TGTGCCAGCAGTTCCGGGACAGGGGTCCCCACGGCCGGAGCTTTCTTT

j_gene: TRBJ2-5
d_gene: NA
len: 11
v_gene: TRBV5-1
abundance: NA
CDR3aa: CASRRAETQYF
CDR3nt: TGCGCCAGCAGGAGGGCCGAGACCCAGTACTTC

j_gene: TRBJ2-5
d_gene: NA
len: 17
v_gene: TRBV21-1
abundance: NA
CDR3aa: CASSKAPGQGSKETQYF
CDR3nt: TGTGCCAGCAGCAAAGCTCCGGGACAGGGTTCGAAAGAGACCCAGTACTTC

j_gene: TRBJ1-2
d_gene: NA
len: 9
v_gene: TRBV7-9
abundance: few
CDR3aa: CASTPGFPF
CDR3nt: TGTGCCAGCACCCCAGGGTTCCCCTTC

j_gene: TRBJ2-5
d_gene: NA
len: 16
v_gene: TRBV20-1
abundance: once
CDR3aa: CSAKRTPETRKETQYF
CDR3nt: TGCAGTGCTAAGAGGACCCCGGAAACAAGGAAGGAGACCCAGTACTTC

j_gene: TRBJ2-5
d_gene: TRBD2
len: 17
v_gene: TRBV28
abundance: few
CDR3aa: CASSPGGASGRGKTQYF
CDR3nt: TGTGCCAGCAGCCCGGGGGGGGCTAGCGGGAGGGGGAAGACCCAGTACTTC

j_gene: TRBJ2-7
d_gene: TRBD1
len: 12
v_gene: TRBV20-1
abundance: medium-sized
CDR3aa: CSASGQGGEQYF
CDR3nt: TGCAGTGCGAGTGGACAGGGTGGAGAGCAGTACTTC

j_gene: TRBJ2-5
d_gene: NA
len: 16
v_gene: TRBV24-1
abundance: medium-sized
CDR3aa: CATSDPRAARQETQYF
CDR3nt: TGTGCCACCAGTGACCCTAGGGCGGCTCGCCAAGAGACCCAGTACTTC

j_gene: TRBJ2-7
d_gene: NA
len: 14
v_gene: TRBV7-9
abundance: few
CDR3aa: CASSRSAGPHEQYF
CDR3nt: TGTGCCAGCAGCCGAAGTGCAGGGCCCCACGAGCAGTACTTC

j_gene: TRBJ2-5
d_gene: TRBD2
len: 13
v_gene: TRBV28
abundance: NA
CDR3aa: CASRPLAAETQYF
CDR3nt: TGTGCCAGCAGGCCACTAGCGGCAGAGACCCAGTACTTC

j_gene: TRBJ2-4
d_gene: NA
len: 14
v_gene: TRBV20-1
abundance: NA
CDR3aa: CSARGSQAKNIQYF
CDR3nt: TGCAGTGCCAGGGGATCACAGGCCAAAAACATTCAGTACTTC

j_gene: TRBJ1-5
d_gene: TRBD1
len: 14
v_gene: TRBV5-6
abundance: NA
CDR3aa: CASSWGQEHQPQHF
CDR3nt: TGTGCCAGCAGCTGGGGACAGGAACATCAGCCCCAGCATTTT

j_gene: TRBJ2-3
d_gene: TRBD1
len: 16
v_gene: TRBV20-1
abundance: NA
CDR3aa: CSASDRAIGDTDTQYF
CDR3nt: TGCAGTGCCTCGGACAGGGCTATTGGAGACACAGATACGCAGTATTTT

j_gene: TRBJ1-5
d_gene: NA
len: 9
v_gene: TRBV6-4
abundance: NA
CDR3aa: CASREPQHF
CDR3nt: TGTGCCAGCAGGGAGCCCCAGCATTTT

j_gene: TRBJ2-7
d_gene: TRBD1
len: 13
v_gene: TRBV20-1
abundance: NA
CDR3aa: CSASGQGSYEQYF
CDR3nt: TGCAGTGCTAGTGGACAGGGTTCCTACGAGCAGTACTTC

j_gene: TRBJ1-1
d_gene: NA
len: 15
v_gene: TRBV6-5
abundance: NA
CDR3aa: CASSYSRRAGTEAFF
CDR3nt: TGTGCCAGCAGTTACTCTCGGAGGGCGGGCACTGAAGCTTTCTTT

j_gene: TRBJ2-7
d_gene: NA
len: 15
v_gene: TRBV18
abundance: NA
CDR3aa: CASSSTGSLGGEQYF
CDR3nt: TGTGCCAGCTCATCTACCGGGTCCCTCGGGGGCGAGCAGTACTTC